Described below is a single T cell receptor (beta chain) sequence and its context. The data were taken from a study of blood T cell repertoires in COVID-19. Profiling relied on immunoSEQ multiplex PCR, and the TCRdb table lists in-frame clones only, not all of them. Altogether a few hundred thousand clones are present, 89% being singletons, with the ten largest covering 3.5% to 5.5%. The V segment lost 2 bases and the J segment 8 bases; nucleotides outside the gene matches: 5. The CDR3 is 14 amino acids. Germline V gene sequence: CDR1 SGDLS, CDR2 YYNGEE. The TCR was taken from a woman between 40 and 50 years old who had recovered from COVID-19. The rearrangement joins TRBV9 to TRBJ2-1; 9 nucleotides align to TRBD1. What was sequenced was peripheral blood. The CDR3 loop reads CASSVGDRVDEQFF. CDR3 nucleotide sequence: TGTGCCAGCAGCGTTGGGGACAGGGTTGATGAGCAGTTCTTC.